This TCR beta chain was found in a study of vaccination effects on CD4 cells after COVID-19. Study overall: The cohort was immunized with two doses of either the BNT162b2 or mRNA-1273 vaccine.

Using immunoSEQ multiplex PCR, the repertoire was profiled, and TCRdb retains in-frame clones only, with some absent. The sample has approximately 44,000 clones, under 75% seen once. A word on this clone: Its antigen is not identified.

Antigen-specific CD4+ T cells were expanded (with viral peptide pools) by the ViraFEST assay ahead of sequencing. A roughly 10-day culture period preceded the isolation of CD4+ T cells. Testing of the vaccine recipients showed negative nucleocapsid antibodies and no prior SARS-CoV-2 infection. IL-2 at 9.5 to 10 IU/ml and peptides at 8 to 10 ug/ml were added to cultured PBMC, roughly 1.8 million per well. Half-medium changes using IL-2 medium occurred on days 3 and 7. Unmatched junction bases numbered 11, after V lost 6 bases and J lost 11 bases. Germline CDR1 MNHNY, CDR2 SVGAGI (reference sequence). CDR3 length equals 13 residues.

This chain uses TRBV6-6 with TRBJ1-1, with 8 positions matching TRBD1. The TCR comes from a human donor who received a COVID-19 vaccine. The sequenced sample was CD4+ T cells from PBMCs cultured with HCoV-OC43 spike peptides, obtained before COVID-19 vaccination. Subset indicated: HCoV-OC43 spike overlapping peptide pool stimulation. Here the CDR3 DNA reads TGTGCCAGCAGGGGACAGGTTACCTTGAGGGCTTTCTTT. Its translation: CASRGQVTLRAFF.